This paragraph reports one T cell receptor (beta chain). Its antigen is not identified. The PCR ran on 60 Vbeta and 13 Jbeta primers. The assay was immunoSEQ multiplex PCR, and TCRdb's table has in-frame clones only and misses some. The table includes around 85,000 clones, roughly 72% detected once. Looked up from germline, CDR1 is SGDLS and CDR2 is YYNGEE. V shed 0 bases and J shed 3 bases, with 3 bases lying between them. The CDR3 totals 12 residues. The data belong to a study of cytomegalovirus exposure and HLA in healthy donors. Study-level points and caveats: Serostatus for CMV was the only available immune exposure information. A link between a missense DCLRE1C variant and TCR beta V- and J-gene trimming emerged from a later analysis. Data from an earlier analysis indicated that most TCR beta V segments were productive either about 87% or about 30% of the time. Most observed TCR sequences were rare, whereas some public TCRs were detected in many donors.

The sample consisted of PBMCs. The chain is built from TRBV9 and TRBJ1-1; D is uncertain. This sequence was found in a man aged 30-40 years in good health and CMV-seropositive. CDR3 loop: CASSVADTEAFF. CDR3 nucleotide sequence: TGTGCCAGCAGCGTAGCAGACACTGAAGCTTTCTTT.